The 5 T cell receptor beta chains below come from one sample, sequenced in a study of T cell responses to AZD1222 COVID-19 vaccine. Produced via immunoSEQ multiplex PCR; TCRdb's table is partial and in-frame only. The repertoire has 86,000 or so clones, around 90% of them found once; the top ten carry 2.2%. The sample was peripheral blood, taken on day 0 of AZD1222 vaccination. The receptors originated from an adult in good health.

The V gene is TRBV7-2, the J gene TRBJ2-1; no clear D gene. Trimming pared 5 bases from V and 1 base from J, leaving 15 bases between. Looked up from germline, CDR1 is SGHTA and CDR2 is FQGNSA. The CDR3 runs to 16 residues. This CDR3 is CASSTYDGDSYNEQFF. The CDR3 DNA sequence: TGTGCCAGCAGCACCTATGACGGTGATTCCTACAATGAGCAGTTCTTC.

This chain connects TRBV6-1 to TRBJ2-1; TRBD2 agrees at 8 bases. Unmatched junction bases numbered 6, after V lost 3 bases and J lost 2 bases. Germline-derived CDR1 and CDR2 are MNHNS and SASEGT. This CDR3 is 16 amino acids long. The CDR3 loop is CASSEARLATYNEQFF. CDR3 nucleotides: TGTGCCAGCAGTGAGGCCAGACTAGCGACCTACAATGAGCAGTTCTTC.

This chain's CDR3 is CASSLLGESNYGYTF. The CDR3 nucleotides read TGTGCCAGCAGCCTACTGGGGGAATCTAACTATGGCTACACCTTC. The chain is built from TRBV14 and TRBJ1-2, with a tentative D call TRBD1 (5 bases). V shed 4 bases and J shed 0 bases, with 12 bases lying between them. The CDR3 sequence is 15 residues long. Looked up from germline, CDR1 is SGHDN and CDR2 is FVKESK.

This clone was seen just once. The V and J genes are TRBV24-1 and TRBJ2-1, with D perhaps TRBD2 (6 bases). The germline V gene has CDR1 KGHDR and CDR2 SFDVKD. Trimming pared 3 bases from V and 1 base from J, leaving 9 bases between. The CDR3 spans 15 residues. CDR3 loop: CATSDAGPSYNEQFF. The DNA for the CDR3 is TGTGCCACCAGTGATGCGGGGCCATCCTACAATGAGCAGTTCTTC.

CDR3 amino acids: CASSYGRYYEQYF. In DNA form, the CDR3 reads TGTGCCAGCAGCTACGGGAGGTACTACGAGCAGTACTTC. The chain has TRBV5-6 and TRBJ2-7; TRBD2 agrees at 7 bases. Germline loops: CDR1 SGHDT, CDR2 YYEEEE. CDR3 length equals 13 residues. J was trimmed by 3 bases and V by 3 bases; bases with no gene match: 3.